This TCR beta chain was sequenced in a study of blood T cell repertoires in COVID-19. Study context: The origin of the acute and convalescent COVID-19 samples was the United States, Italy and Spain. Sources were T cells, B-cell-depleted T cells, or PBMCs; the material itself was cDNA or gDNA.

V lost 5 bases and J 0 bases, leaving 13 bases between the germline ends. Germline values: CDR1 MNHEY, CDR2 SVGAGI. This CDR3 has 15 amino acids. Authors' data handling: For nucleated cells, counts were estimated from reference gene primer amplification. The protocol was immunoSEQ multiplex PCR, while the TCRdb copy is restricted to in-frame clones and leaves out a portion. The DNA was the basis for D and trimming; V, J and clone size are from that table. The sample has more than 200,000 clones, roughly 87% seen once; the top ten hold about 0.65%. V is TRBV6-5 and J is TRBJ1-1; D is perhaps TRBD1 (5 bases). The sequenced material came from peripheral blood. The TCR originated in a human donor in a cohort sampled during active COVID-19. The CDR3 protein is CASSPRQQMNTEAFF. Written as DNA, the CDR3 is TGTGCCAGCAGTCCGCGACAGCAAATGAACACTGAAGCTTTCTTT.